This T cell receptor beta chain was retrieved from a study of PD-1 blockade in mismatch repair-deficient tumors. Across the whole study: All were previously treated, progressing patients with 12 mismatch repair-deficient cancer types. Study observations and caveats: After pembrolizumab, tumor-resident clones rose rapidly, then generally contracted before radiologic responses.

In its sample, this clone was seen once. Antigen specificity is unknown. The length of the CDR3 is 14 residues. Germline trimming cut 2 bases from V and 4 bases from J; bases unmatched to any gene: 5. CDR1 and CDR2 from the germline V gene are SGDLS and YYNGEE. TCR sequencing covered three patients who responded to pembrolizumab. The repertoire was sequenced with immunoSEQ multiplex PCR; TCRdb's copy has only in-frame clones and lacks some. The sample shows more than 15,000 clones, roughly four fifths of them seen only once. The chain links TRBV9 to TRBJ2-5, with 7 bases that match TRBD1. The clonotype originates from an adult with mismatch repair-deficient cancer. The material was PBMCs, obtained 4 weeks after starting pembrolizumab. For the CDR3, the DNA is TGTGCCAGCAGCGTTCAGGGGGTGGTAGAGACCCAGTACTTC. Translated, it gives CASSVQGVVETQYF.